The T cell receptor (beta chain) under discussion was sequenced for a study of shared clonotypes between healthy human individuals. Regarding the study as a whole: As a rule, naive subsets had a larger estimated richness than memory subsets. Donor clonotype sharing was expected to depend on sequencing depth. Clonotypes shared by all four sorted-subset donors had higher generation probabilities than non-shared clonotypes.

Trimming took 3 bases from V and 5 from J, leaving 5 bases between them. The CDR3 totals 11 residues. Germline V lookup: CDR1 MDHEN, CDR2 SYDVKM. Authors' data handling: Filtering differed for immunoSEQ, which gave only junction sequences without quality scores. The protocol was immunoSEQ multiplex PCR, while the TCRdb copy is restricted to in-frame clones and leaves out a portion. V, J and clone size derive from that table, while D and trimming were established from the DNA sequence. The sample has 2 million to 2.5 million clones; more than 85% are singletons. Positively selected for CCR7, the CD45RO-negative cells used as naive CD8 cells excluded terminally differentiated effector memory CD45RA+ cells. Concerning this clone: The antigen remains unidentified.

The genes are TRBV28 and TRBJ2-7; D not certain. This TCR derives from a young man in good health. Some clones in this sample may be carry-over from other donors' samples. Sequenced: naive CD8+ T cells from PBMCs. The chain's CDR3 is CASSLTNEQYF. CDR3 nucleotide sequence: TGTGCCAGCAGTTTGACCAACGAGCAGTACTTC. Variable domain in full (rest from reference TRBV28 and TRBJ2-7): DVKVTQSSRYLVKRTGEKVFLECVQDMDHENMFWYRQDPGLGLRLIYFSYDVKMKEKGDIPEGYSVSREKKERFSLILESASTNQTSMYLCASSLTNEQYFGPGTRLTVT.